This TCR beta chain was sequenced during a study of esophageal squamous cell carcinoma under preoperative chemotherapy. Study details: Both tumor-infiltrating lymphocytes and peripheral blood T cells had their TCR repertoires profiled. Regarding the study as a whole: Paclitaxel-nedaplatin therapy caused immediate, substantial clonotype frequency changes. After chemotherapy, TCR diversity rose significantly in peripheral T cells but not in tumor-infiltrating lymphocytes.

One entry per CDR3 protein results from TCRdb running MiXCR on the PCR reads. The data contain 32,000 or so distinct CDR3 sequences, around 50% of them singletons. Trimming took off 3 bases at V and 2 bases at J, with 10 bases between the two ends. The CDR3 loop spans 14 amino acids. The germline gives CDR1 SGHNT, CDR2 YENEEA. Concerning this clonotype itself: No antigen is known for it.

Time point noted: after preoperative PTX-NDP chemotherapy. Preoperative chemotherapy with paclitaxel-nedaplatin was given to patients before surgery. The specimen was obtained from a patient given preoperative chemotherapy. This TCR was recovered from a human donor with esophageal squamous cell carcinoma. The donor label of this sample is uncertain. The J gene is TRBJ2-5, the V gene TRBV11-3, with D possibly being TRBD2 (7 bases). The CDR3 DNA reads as TGTGCCAGCAGCTTGGGGGGGCAGCAAGAGACCCAGTACTTC. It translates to CASSLGGQQETQYF. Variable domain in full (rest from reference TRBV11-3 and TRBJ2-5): EAGVVQSPRYKIIEKKQPVAFWCNPISGHNTLYWYLQNLGQGPELLIRYENEEAVDDSQLPKDRFSAERLKGVDSTLKIQPAELGDSAVYLCASSLGGQQETQYFGPGTRLLVL.